Each of the 15 T cell receptor beta chains below was sequenced from the same sample in a study of radiotherapy plus CTLA-4 blockade in lung cancer. Sequencing was performed with immunoSEQ multiplex PCR; in TCRdb, only in-frame clones are kept and a portion is missing. The sample includes about 68,000 clones, 79% of them seen just once. The material sequenced was peripheral blood, taken from a patient treated with radiotherapy plus ipilimumab. The source of these receptors is a human donor with non-small cell lung cancer who had a complete response to radiotherapy plus ipilimumab.

The V call is TRBV7-2, the J call TRBJ2-1; perhaps TRBD2 as D (5 bases). This CDR3 region has 14 residues. Germline V gene data show CDR1 as SGHTA and CDR2 as FQGNSA. The V gene lost 1 base and the J gene lost 5 bases, with 9 bases spanning the gap. CDR3 protein: CASSLGWRDNEQFF. The CDR3, as DNA: TGTGCCAGCAGCTTAGGCTGGCGGGACAATGAGCAGTTCTTC.

This sequence joins TRBV28 and TRBJ2-1, with 14 bases lining up with TRBD2. Germline V gene sequence: CDR1 MDHEN, CDR2 SYDVKM. V trimming: 6 bases; J trimming: 6 bases; junction bases outside the gene matches: 4. The CDR3 runs 15 residues. For the CDR3, the DNA is TGTGCCAGCAGCGTGACTAGCGGGGGGGTCAATGAGCAGTTCTTC. It codes for CASSVTSGGVNEQFF. Supplemented by reference TRBV28 and TRBJ2-1, the full variable domain reads DVKVTQSSRYLVKRTGEKVFLECVQDMDHENMFWYRQDPGLGLRLIYFSYDVKMKEKGDIPEGYSVSREKKERFSLILESASTNQTSMYLCASSVTSGGVNEQFFGPGTRLTVL.

This clone was detected a few times. V gene TRBV5-8 combines with J gene TRBJ2-5; D unresolved. The end of the DNA aligns better with TRBJ2-7, so the J call may be wrong. This CDR3 comprises 13 residues. In germline, CDR1 is SGHTS, CDR2 YDEGEE. This CDR3 reads CASSLRQAYEQYF. DNA of the CDR3: TGTGCCAGCAGCTTAAGGCAAGCCTACGAGCAGTACTTC.

CDR3 region: CASSLRTSGTTDTQYF. Written as DNA, the CDR3 is TGTGCCAGCAGCTTAAGGACTAGCGGGACTACAGATACGCAGTATTTT. The gene calls are TRBV7-2 and TRBJ2-3; TRBD2 agrees at 12 bases. The length of the CDR3 is 16 residues. Germline loops: CDR1 SGHTA, CDR2 FQGNSA. V was pared by 2 bases and J by 3 bases, with 3 bases of the junction left unmatched. The full variable domain, completed using reference TRBV7-2 and TRBJ2-3, is GAGVSQSPSNKVTEKGKDVELRCDPISGHTALYWYRQSLGQGLEFLIYFQGNSAPDKSGLPSDRFSAERTGGSVSTLTIQRTQQEDSAVYLCASSLRTSGTTDTQYFGPGTRLTVL.

This chain links TRBV18 with TRBJ2-1; 8 bases are a match to TRBD2. CDR1 and CDR2 from the germline V gene are KGHSH and LQKENI. The CDR3 has 17 amino acids. Trimming removed 0 bases from V and 6 bases from J; junction bases left unmatched: 10. CDR3 amino acids: CASSPPPGGGTLNEQFF. The CDR3 region has the DNA TGTGCCAGCTCACCACCCCCGGGAGGGGGGACCCTCAATGAGCAGTTCTTC.

The rearrangement uses TRBV7-6 and TRBJ1-1; a possible D gene is TRBD1 (5 bases). The CDR3 totals 14 residues. Germline V gives CDR1 SGHVS, CDR2 FNYEAQ. V lost 2 bases and J 7 bases, leaving 14 bases between the germline ends. The CDR3 sequence: CASSLWGEIGEAFF. The DNA of the CDR3 is TGTGCCAGCAGCTTATGGGGGGAAATCGGTGAAGCTTTCTTT. Variable domain in full (rest from reference TRBV7-6 and TRBJ1-1): GAGVSQSPRYKVTKRGQDVALRCDPISGHVSLYWYRQALGQGPEFLTYFNYEAQQDKSGLPNDRFSAERPEGSISTLTIQRTEQRDSAMYRCASSLWGEIGEAFFGQGTRLTVV.

The rearrangement joins TRBV15 to TRBJ2-7, with D perhaps matching TRBD1 or TRBD2 (5 bases each). The CDR3 spans 17 residues. Germline V gene sequence: CDR1 LNHNV, CDR2 YYDKDF (reference sequence). V gave up 0 bases and J gave up 9 bases, with 24 bases separating them. The CDR3 sequence: CATSRESLGTRGFGQYV. CDR3 DNA sequence: TGTGCCACCAGCAGAGAATCTTTGGGTACGAGGGGTTTCGGGCAGTACGTC.

This chain connects TRBV10-1 to TRBJ2-3; D is perhaps TRBD2 (6 bases). This CDR3 region has 15 residues. Trimming pared 2 bases from V and 4 bases from J, leaving 13 bases between. Per germline, CDR1 WNHNN and CDR2 SYGVQD (reference sequence). CDR3 residues: CASSEGGVGSDTQYF. In DNA form, the CDR3 reads TGCGCCAGCAGTGAGGGCGGGGTTGGGTCAGATACGCAGTATTTT.

This chain uses TRBV25-1 with TRBJ1-1; TRBD1 matches 7 bases. The germline V gene has CDR1 MGHDK and CDR2 SYGVNS. Trimming at V came to 3 bases and at J to 6 bases, leaving 10 bases not matched to a gene. The CDR3 runs 15 residues. The CDR3 sequence: CASSEGQQGKAEAFF. DNA of the CDR3: TGTGCCAGCAGTGAGGGGCAACAGGGGAAGGCTGAAGCTTTCTTT.

This clone was seen only once. The V call is TRBV6-1, the J call TRBJ1-2, with D possibly matching TRBD1 (5 bases). V was shortened by 6 bases and J by 1 base, with 15 bases between the two germline ends. The germline CDR1 and CDR2 sequences are MNHNS and SASEGT. The CDR3 is 15 amino acids. The CDR3 bases are TGTGCCAGCAGAATATTACAGGAGGGTAACTATGGCTACACCTTC. Protein product: CASRILQEGNYGYTF.

The genes are TRBV11-3 and TRBJ1-1; 7 bases are shared with TRBD1. The CDR3 length is 15 residues. V shed 3 bases, J shed 0 bases, and the junction held 4 bases outside the gene matches. Germline CDR1 reads SGHNT; CDR2 reads YENEEA. The CDR3 DNA follows: TGTGCCAGCAGCTTTTCCGGGACAGTGAACACTGAAGCTTTCTTT. Translating gives CASSFSGTVNTEAFF.

The genes are TRBV4-3 and TRBJ2-7; D remains ambiguous. Germline CDR1 reads LGHNA; CDR2 reads YSLEER. The CDR3 sequence is 15 residues long. Trimming pared 0 bases from V and 4 bases from J, leaving 13 bases between. The DNA for the CDR3 is TGCGCCAGCAGCCAAGATGTGTACAGCCGGTACGAGCAGTACGTC. It is translated as CASSQDVYSRYEQYV.

This clone was observed a handful of times. This chain uses TRBV30 with TRBJ2-3; no clear D. Per germline, CDR1 GTSNPN and CDR2 SVGIG (reference sequence). V shed 4 bases and J shed 0 bases, with 11 bases lying between them. CDR3 length: 14 amino acids. The CDR3 sequence is CAWKWVGSTDTQYF. CDR3 in DNA: TGTGCCTGGAAATGGGTCGGAAGCACAGATACGCAGTATTTT. The full variable domain, in which reference TRBV30 and TRBJ2-3 provide the parts outside the CDR3, is SQTIHQWPATLVQPVGSPLSLECTVEGTSNPNLYWYRQAAGRGLQLLFYSVGIGQISSEVPQNLSASRPQDRQFILSSKKLLLSDSGFYLCAWKWVGSTDTQYFGPGTRLTVL.

The CDR3 is CASSGSTVNTGELFF. The CDR3 coding sequence is TGTGCCAGCAGCGGATCGACCGTGAACACCGGGGAGCTGTTTTTT. The chain employs TRBV9 and TRBJ2-2, with D unresolved. CDR3 length: 15 residues. CDR1 and CDR2 from the germline V gene are SGDLS and YYNGEE. Trimming removed 3 bases at V and 1 base at J, with 10 bases between.

The V call is TRBV4-2, the J call TRBJ2-5; the match to TRBD1 covers 8 bases. From germline, CDR1 is LGHNA and CDR2 YNFKEQ. The CDR3 is made up of 15 amino acids. With 4 bases clipped from V and 5 bases from J, the junction kept 9 bases outside the gene matches. The CDR3 bases are TGTGCCAGCAGCCCCGGGGCAGGGGGCCGGGAGACCCAGTACTTC. Translation gives CASSPGAGGRETQYF.